The clone carrying this T cell receptor (beta chain) was detected ten times or more. These data are taken from a study of neurological immune-mediated disorders. The germline CDR1 and CDR2 sequences are SNHLY and FYNNEI. The CDR3 is 13 amino acids. V lost 6 bases to trimming and J lost 5 bases; unmatched junction nucleotides: 3. A single record per CDR3 protein comes from TCRdb applying MiXCR to the 5' RACE reads. The sample has roughly 36,000 distinct CDR3 sequences, roughly 15% seen once; the top ten hold over 25%. The TCR was taken from a woman aged 45-59 years with HTLV-1-associated myelopathy (HAM/TSP). V is TRBV2 and J is TRBJ2-5, with TRBD2 matching over 10 bases. Sequencing input: PBMCs. DNA for the CDR3: TGTGCCAGCAGGAGCGGGGGGGGGGAGACCCAGTACTTC. Amino acids: CASRSGGGETQYF. The full variable domain, with the rest looked up from reference TRBV2 and TRBJ2-5, is EPEVTQTPSHQVTQMGQEVILRCVPISNHLYFYWYRQILGQKVEFLVSFYNNEISEKSEIFDDQFSVERPDGSNFTLKIRSTKLEDSAMYFCASRSGGGETQYFGPGTRLLVL.